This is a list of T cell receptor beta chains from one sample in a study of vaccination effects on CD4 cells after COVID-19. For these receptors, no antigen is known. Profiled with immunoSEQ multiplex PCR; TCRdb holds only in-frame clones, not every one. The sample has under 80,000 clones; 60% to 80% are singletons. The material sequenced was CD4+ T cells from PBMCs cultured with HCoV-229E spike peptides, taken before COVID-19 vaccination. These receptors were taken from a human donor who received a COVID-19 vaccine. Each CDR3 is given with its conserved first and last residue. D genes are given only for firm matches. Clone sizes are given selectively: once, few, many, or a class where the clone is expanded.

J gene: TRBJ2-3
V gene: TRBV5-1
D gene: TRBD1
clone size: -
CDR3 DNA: TGCGCCAGCAGACAAATGCCGGGACAGGAATACGGGGAGTATTTT
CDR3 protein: CASRQMPGQEYGEYF

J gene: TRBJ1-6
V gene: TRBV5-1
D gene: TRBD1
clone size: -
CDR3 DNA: TGCGCCAGCAGCGTAGACAGGGTGGGGTCACCCCTCCACTTT
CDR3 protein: CASSVDRVGSPLHF

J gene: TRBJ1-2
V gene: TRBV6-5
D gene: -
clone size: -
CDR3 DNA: TGTGCCAGCAGGTCAACAGCCTATGGCTACACCTTC
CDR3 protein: CASRSTAYGYTF

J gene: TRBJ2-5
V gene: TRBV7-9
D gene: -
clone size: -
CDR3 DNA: TGTGCCAGCAGCTACGACGGGGCGAGGGAGACCCAGTACTTC
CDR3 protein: CASSYDGARETQYF

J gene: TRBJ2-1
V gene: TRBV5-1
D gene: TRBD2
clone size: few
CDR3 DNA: TGCGCCAGCAGCTTGGTGGGAGGGATGCGGCCAAATGAGCAGTTCTTC
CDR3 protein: CASSLVGGMRPNEQFF

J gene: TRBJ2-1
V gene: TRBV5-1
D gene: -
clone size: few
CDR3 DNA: TGCGCCAGCAGCTGGGGGGCCTCGAATGAGCAGTTCTTC
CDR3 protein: CASSWGASNEQFF

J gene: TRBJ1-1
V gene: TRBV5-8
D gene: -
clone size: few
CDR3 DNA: TGTGCCAGCAGCTTGGGGCTCATGAACACTGAAGCTTTCTTT
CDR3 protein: CASSLGLMNTEAFF

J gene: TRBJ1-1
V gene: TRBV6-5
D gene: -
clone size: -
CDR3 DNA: TGTGCCAGCAGTTACTCGGTGGCGCGACTCACTGAAGCTTTCTTT
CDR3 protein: CASSYSVARLTEAFF

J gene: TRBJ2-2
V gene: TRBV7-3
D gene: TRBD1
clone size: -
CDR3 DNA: TGTGCCAGCAGCTTAAGCCGGGACAGGGGGCCCGGGGAGCTGTTTTTT
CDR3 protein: CASSLSRDRGPGELFF

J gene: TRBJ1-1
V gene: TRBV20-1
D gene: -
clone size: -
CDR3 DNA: TGCAGTGCCAGAAAGGCTGAAGCTTTCTTT
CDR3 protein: CSARKAEAFF

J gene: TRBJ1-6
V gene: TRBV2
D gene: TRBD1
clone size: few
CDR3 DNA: TGTGCCAGCAGTGGGGGACAGGGGTCTTTCTCACCCCTCCACTTT
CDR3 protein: CASSGGQGSFSPLHF

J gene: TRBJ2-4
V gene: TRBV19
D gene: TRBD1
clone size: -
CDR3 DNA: TGTGCCAGTAGTATGGGGCGAGGGGGCGGAGGAAAAGCCAAAAACATTCAGTACTTC
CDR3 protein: CASSMGRGGGGKAKNIQYF